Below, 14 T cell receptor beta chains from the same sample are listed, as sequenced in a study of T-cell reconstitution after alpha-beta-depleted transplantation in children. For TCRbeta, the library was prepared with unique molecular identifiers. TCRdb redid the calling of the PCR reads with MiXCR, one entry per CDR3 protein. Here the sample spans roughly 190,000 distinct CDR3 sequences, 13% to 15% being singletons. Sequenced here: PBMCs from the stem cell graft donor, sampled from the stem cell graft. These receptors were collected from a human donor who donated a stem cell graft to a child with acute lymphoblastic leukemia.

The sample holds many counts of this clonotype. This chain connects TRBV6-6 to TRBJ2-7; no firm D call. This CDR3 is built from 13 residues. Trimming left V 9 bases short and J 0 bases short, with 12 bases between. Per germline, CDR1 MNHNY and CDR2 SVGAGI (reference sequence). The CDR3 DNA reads TGTGCCAGTAGAAATGGGGACTCCTACGAGCAGTACTTC. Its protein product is CASRNGDSYEQYF.

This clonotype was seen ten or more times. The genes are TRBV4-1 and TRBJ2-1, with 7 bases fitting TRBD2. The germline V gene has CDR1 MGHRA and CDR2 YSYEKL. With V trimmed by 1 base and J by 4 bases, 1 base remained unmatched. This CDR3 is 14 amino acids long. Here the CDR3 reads CASSQAAGYNEQFF. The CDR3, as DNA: TGCGCCAGCAGCCAAGCAGCGGGGTACAATGAGCAGTTCTTC.

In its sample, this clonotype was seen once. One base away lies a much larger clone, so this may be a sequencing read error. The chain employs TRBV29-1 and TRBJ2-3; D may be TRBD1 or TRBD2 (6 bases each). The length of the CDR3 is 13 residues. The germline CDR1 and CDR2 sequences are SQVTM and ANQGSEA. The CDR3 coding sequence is TGCACCGTTGCAAGGGGGGCGTTAGATACGCAGTATTTT. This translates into CTVARGALDTQYF.

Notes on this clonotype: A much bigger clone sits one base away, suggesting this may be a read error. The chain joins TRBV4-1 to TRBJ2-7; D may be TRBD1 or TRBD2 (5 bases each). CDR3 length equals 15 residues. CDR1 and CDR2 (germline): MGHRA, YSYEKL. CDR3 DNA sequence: TGCACCAGCAGCCAGGGAGCCAGCGGAGTATACGAGCAGTACTTC. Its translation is CTSSQGASGVYEQYF.

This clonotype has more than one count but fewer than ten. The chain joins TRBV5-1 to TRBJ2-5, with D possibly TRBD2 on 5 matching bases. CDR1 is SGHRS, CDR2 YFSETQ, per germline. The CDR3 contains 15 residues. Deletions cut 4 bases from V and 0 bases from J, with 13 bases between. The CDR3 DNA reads TGCGCCAGCAGCCTTCAACCGGGATACCAAGAGACCCAGTACTTC. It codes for CASSLQPGYQETQYF.

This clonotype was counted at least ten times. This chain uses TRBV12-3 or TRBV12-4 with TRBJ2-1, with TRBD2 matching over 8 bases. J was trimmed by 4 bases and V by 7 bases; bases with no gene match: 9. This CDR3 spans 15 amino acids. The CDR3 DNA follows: TGTGCCAGCATTGAAGGGACTAGTCGATACAATGAGCAGTTCTTC. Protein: CASIEGTSRYNEQFF.

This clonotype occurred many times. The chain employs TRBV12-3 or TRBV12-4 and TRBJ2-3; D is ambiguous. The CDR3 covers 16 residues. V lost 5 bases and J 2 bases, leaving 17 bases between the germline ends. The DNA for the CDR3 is TGTGCCAGCAGTCCCTACGACCAACCGCACACAGATACGCAGTATTTT. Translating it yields CASSPYDQPHTDTQYF.

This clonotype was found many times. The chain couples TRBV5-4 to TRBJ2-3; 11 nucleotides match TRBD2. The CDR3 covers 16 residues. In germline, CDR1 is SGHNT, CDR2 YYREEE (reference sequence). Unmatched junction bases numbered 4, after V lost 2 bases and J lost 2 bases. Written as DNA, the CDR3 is TGTGCCAGCAGCTTCGGACTAGCGGGTTCCACAGATACGCAGTATTTT. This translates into CASSFGLAGSTDTQYF.

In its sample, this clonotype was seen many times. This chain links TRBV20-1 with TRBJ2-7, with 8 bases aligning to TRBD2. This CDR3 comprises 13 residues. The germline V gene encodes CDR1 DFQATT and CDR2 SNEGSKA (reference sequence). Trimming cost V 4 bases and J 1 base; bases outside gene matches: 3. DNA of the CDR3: TGCAGTGCTAATCTAGCGGGTTCCTACGAGCAGTACTTC. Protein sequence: CSANLAGSYEQYF.

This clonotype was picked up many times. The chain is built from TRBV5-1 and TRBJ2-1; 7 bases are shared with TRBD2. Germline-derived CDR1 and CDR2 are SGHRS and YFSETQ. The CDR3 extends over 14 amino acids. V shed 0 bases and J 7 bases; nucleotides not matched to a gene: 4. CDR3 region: CASSLVSRENEQFF. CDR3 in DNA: TGCGCCAGCAGCTTGGTGTCGCGGGAGAATGAGCAGTTCTTC.

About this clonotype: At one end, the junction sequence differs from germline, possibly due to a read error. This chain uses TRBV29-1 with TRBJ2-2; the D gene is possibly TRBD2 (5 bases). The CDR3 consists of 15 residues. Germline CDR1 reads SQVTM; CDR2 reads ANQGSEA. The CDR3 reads CSVTTGPPNTGELFF. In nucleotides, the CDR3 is TGCAGCGTGACCACCGGGCCACCTAACACCGGGGAGCTGTTTTTC.

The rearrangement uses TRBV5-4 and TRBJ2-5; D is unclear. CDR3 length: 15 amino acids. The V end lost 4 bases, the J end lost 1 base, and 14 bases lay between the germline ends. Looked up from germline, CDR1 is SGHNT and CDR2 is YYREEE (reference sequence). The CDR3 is CASSLKLDSQETQYF. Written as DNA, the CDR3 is TGTGCCAGCAGCCTAAAACTTGATTCCCAAGAGACCCAGTACTTC.

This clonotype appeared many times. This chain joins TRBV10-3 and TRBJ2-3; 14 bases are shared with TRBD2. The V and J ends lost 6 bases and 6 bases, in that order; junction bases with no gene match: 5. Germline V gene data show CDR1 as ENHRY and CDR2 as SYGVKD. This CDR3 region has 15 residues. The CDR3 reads CAIRGTSGSSDTQYF. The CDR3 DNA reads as TGTGCCATCAGAGGGACTAGCGGGAGTTCGGATACGCAGTATTTT.

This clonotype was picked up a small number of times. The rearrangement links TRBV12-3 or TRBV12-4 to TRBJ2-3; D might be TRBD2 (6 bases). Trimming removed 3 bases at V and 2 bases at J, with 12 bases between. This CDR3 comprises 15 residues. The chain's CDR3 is CASSFGLAFTDTQYF. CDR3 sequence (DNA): TGTGCCAGCAGTTTCGGTCTAGCGTTCACAGATACGCAGTATTTT.